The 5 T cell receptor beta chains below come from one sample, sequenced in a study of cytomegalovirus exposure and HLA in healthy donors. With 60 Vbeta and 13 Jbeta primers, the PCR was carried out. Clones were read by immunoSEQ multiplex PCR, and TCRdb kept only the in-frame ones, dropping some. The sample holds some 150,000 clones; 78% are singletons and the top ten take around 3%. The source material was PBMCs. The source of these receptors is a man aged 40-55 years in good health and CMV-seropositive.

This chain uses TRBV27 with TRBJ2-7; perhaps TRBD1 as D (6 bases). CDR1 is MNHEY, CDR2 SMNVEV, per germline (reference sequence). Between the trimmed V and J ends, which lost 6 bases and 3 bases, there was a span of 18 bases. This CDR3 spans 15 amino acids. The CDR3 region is CASSPGQFSLYEQYF. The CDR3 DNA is TGTGCCAGCAGCCCCGGACAGTTCTCCCTCTACGAGCAGTACTTC.

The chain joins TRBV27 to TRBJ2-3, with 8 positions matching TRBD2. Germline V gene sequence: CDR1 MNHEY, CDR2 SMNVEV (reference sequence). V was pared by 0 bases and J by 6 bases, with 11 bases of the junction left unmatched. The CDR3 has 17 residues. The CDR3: CASSLSFGSGGGDTQYF. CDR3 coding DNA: TGTGCCAGCAGTTTATCGTTTGGGTCGGGAGGGGGTGATACGCAGTATTTT.

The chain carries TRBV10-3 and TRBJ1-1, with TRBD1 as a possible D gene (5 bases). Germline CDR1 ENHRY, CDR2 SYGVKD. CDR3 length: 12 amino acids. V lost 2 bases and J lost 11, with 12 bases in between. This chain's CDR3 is CAISEGMKGAFF. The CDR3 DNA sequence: TGTGCCATCAGTGAGGGAATGAAGGGGGCTTTCTTT.

The CDR3 DNA follows: TGTGCCAGCAGCTTAGAGGTTGCGGTCTATGGCTACACCTTC. Protein sequence: CASSLEVAVYGYTF. V usage is TRBV7-9 and J usage is TRBJ1-2; D is unresolved. This CDR3 contains 14 residues. V lost 1 base and J lost 4, with 10 bases in between. CDR1 and CDR2 from the germline V gene are SEHNR and FQNEAQ (reference sequence).

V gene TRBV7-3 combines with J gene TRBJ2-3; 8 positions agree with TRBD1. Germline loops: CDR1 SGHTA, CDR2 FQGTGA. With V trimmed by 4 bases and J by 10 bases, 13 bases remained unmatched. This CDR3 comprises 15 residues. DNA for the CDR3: TGTGCCAGCAGCTCCACGTTCTCCGGGACAGGTGCGCAGTATTTT. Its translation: CASSSTFSGTGAQYF.